This TCR beta chain was recovered during a study of cytomegalovirus exposure and HLA in healthy donors. Assay used: immunoSEQ multiplex PCR; TCRdb lists only in-frame clones, some missing. The repertoire holds 150,000 to 200,000 clones, with about 82% as singletons. Germline V lookup: CDR1 SGHRS, CDR2 YFSETQ. Trimming took 4 bases from V and 4 from J; bases not matched to a gene: 12. The CDR3 spans 17 residues. The sample taken for sequencing was PBMCs. V usage is TRBV5-1 and J usage is TRBJ2-3; 10 nucleotides line up with TRBD2. The clonotype originates from a man aged 25 to 45 in good health and CMV-seropositive. The CDR3 region is CASSVLAGSPGADTQYF. DNA of the CDR3: TGCGCCAGCAGCGTACTAGCGGGGTCCCCAGGTGCAGATACGCAGTATTTT.